This paragraph reports one T cell receptor (beta chain). All sequencing subjects had displayed CD8+CD57+ cell expansion on flow cytometry. These data originate in a study of CD8+CD57+ T cells in acquired aplastic anemia. Per germline, CDR1 SGHVS and CDR2 FQNEAQ. Trimming pared 4 bases from V and 4 bases from J, leaving 10 bases between. The CDR3 length is 13 residues. The study profiled TCR beta VDJ and CDR3 using genomic DNA as template. TCRdb fed the reads into MiXCR, producing one record per CDR3 protein. Of about 160,000 distinct CDR3 sequences in the sample, 48% are singletons; the top ten hold roughly 30%.

The receptor was isolated from a human donor with aplastic anemia. The chain couples TRBV7-8 to TRBJ1-2; D is uncertain. Sequences were obtained from sorted CD4+, CD8+, or CD8+CD57+ T cells (not recorded which) from PBMCs. The CDR3 DNA is TGTGCCAGCAGCTCATCCCGCAGCTATGGCTACACCTTC. Translated: CASSSSRSYGYTF.